This TCR beta chain was retrieved from a study of identical twins. The study, taken as a whole, reports: Zero-insertion analyses were open to partial confounding by invariant MAIT and iNKT cells. Findings came from cross-sectional statistics, without long-term follow-up of donors.

The CDR3 spans 12 residues. Trimming removed 8 bases from V and 3 bases from J, with 8 bases in between. This clonotype appeared many times. Its specificity is unknown. Template switching added a universal primer site, and cDNA bore unique molecular identifiers. TCRdb re-derived calls from the 5' RACE reads in MiXCR, one entry per CDR3 protein. This table has approximately 230,000 distinct CDR3 sequences, about 6.7% appearing once. Another study also made use of these data, one on T cells expressing NK-cell markers. That source reports: Dominant NKG2C+ clonotypes accounted for 1.0-7.0% of CD8+ T cells in a handful of donors.

This receptor was taken from a woman in her late teens or twenties in good health. This chain joins TRBV12-3 or TRBV12-4 and TRBJ1-5, with D unclear. Sequencing was carried out using CD8+ T cells sorted from blood. CDR3 DNA: TGTGCCAGCTCTGCGGACAATCAGCCCCAGCATTTT. Amino acid sequence: CASSADNQPQHF.